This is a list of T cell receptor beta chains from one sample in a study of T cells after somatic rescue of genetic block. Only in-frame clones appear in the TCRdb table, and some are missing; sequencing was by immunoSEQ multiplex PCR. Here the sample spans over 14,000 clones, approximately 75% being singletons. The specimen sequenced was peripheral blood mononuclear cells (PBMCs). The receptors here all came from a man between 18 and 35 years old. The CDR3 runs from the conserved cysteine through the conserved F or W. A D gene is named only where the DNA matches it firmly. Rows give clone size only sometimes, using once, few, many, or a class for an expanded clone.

DNA: TGTGTCAGTAGTGATCCCCCCCAGAGGTTCTCTGGGGCCAACGTCCTGACTTTC
CDR3: CVSSDPPQRFSGANVLTF
J: TRBJ2-6
V: TRBV19
size: NA
D: NA

DNA: TGTGCCAGCAGCTCGCTGTCCTGGCCAAATTCACCCCTCCACTTT
CDR3: CASSSLSWPNSPLHF
J: TRBJ1-6
V: TRBV25-1
size: NA
D: NA

DNA: TGTGCCAGCAGCCCGGGGAACACCGGGGAGCTGTTTTTT
CDR3: CASSPGNTGELFF
J: TRBJ2-2
V: TRBV7-3
size: NA
D: NA

DNA: TGTGCCAGCAGTTACCAAATTACAGGATTGACTGAAGCTTTCTTT
CDR3: CASSYQITGLTEAFF
J: TRBJ1-1
V: TRBV6-6
size: NA
D: NA

DNA: TGCGCCAGCAGCTTGGAACGGGGACAGCCCCAGCATTTT
CDR3: CASSLERGQPQHF
J: TRBJ1-5
V: TRBV5-1
size: medium-sized
D: NA

DNA: TGTGCCAGCAGCCAGACTACCGGGACGACACCCTACGAGCAGTACTTC
CDR3: CASSQTTGTTPYEQYF
J: TRBJ2-7
V: TRBV14
size: NA
D: NA

DNA: TGTGCCACCGGGACAGGGGACACAGATACGCAGTATTTT
CDR3: CATGTGDTDTQYF
J: TRBJ2-3
V: TRBV5-8
size: NA
D: TRBD1

DNA: TGTGCCAGCAGCCCGGGTGCGGGGGGCCATCAAGAGACCCAGTACTTC
CDR3: CASSPGAGGHQETQYF
J: TRBJ2-5
V: TRBV5-8
size: NA
D: TRBD2

DNA: TGTGCCAGCAGCGTAGGGCCACAGGCCTCTGGGGCCAACGTCCTGACTTTC
CDR3: CASSVGPQASGANVLTF
J: TRBJ2-6
V: TRBV9
size: NA
D: NA

DNA: TGTGCCAGCAGTCCCGTCAGGGGGCGAAATGGCTACACCTTC
CDR3: CASSPVRGRNGYTF
J: TRBJ1-2
V: TRBV6-5
size: NA
D: TRBD1

DNA: TGTGCCAGCAGTCCCCCGGGAGGGAAGTACGAGCAGTACTTC
CDR3: CASSPPGGKYEQYF
J: TRBJ2-7
V: TRBV27
size: NA
D: TRBD2

DNA: TGTGCCAGCAGTTACTCGGGGGGGATACCCTACGAGCAGTACTTC
CDR3: CASSYSGGIPYEQYF
J: TRBJ2-7
V: TRBV6-5
size: NA
D: TRBD2

DNA: TGTGCCAGCTTAGAAGCTTTCTTT
CDR3: CASLEAFF
J: TRBJ1-1
V: TRBV6-5
size: NA
D: NA

DNA: TGTGCCAGCACTTGGGGGCGGACCGGGGAGCTGTTTTTT
CDR3: CASTWGRTGELFF
J: TRBJ2-2
V: TRBV28
size: NA
D: NA

DNA: TGTGCCAGCTCACCACCGGTCCGGGGATTCTACAATGAGCAGTTCTTC
CDR3: CASSPPVRGFYNEQFF
J: TRBJ2-1
V: TRBV18
size: NA
D: NA

DNA: TGTGCCAGCAGCTTAGGGCTAGCGGGGGGAGAGACCCAGTACTTC
CDR3: CASSLGLAGGETQYF
J: TRBJ2-5
V: TRBV7-3
size: NA
D: TRBD2

DNA: TGTGCCAGCAGTCGAGGGTGGGGGACCTCCTACAATGAGCAGTTCTTC
CDR3: CASSRGWGTSYNEQFF
J: TRBJ2-1
V: TRBV7-3
size: NA
D: NA

DNA: TGTGCCAGCAGTTCAGGGGCCGAGCAGTACTTC
CDR3: CASSSGAEQYF
J: TRBJ2-7
V: TRBV27
size: once
D: NA

DNA: TGCGCCAGCAGCCCCGGACTAGCGGGATCGGGGGAGACCCAGTACTTC
CDR3: CASSPGLAGSGETQYF
J: TRBJ2-5
V: TRBV5-1
size: NA
D: TRBD2

DNA: TGTGCCAGCTTGCAGCCTGGGGCCAACGTCCTGACTTTC
CDR3: CASLQPGANVLTF
J: TRBJ2-6
V: TRBV2
size: few
D: NA

DNA: TGTGCCAGCAGTTTATTTCTCACGGGAACCTACGAGCAGTACTTC
CDR3: CASSLFLTGTYEQYF
J: TRBJ2-7
V: TRBV28
size: few
D: NA

DNA: TGTGCCAGTAGTGACTGGACAGGGCGGAATCAGCCCCAGCATTTT
CDR3: CASSDWTGRNQPQHF
J: TRBJ1-5
V: TRBV19
size: medium-sized
D: TRBD1

DNA: TGTGCCTCCTCCCGGGTGGGGGGGTCCTACAATGAGCAGTTCTTC
CDR3: CASSRVGGSYNEQFF
J: TRBJ2-1
V: TRBV28
size: few
D: TRBD2

DNA: TGTGCTAGTGGCCGGGAAGCCGGGGAGCTGTTTTTT
CDR3: CASGREAGELFF
J: TRBJ2-2
V: TRBV12-5
size: few
D: NA

DNA: TGTGCCAGTAGTAACCTTGGTGCAGATACGCAGTATTTT
CDR3: CASSNLGADTQYF
J: TRBJ2-3
V: TRBV19
size: NA
D: NA

DNA: TGTGCCAGCAGCTTAGCGCAGGGCAGGGCCACTGAAGCTTTCTTT
CDR3: CASSLAQGRATEAFF
J: TRBJ1-1
V: TRBV7-8
size: NA
D: NA

DNA: TGTGCCAGCAGCTTAGAGGGGGTGGGCAGATCCTACGAGCAGTACTTC
CDR3: CASSLEGVGRSYEQYF
J: TRBJ2-7
V: TRBV13
size: NA
D: NA

DNA: TGCGCCAGCAGTCACGGGAATTCGGGCTACACCTTC
CDR3: CASSHGNSGYTF
J: TRBJ1-2
V: TRBV5-1
size: once
D: NA

DNA: TGTGCCAACTCGGGGACAGGGAACACTGAAGCTTTCTTT
CDR3: CANSGTGNTEAFF
J: TRBJ1-1
V: TRBV6-4
size: once
D: TRBD1

DNA: TGTGCCAGCAGCTTAATGGGGACAGGGGGTGTTAGAGAGACCCAGTACTTC
CDR3: CASSLMGTGGVRETQYF
J: TRBJ2-5
V: TRBV7-3
size: once
D: TRBD1

DNA: TGTGCCAGCAGCTTGAGATCGGGATTGCGGGGGGCTCAAGAGACCCAGTACTTC
CDR3: CASSLRSGLRGAQETQYF
J: TRBJ2-5
V: TRBV5-5
size: NA
D: TRBD2

DNA: TGTGCCAGCAGCGTAGCGAACTGGTATGGCTACACCTTC
CDR3: CASSVANWYGYTF
J: TRBJ1-2
V: TRBV9
size: NA
D: NA

DNA: TGTGCCAGCTCATCAGAGGGGGGTCGCACCTACGAGCAGTACTTC
CDR3: CASSSEGGRTYEQYF
J: TRBJ2-7
V: TRBV18
size: medium-sized
D: NA

DNA: TGTGCCAGCAGCTTGGCGGGACAGGGGCCGTGGAACACTGAAGCTTTCTTT
CDR3: CASSLAGQGPWNTEAFF
J: TRBJ1-1
V: TRBV5-4
size: once
D: TRBD1

DNA: TGTGCCAGCAGCTTAAACATCTATACAGGGAATCTTAGGAATGGCTACACCTTC
CDR3: CASSLNIYTGNLRNGYTF
J: TRBJ1-2
V: TRBV7-9
size: NA
D: NA

DNA: TGTGCCAGCAGCCTCCGACGAGCATCCTACAATGAGCAGTTCTTC
CDR3: CASSLRRASYNEQFF
J: TRBJ2-1
V: TRBV7-9
size: NA
D: NA

DNA: TGTGCCAGCAGTTACTTCCCGGGACAGGGGGCTGGAGAGACCCAGTACTTC
CDR3: CASSYFPGQGAGETQYF
J: TRBJ2-5
V: TRBV6-9
size: NA
D: TRBD1

DNA: TGTGCCAGCAGCTTGCTACTAGCGGGATACAATGAGCAGTTCTTC
CDR3: CASSLLLAGYNEQFF
J: TRBJ2-1
V: TRBV5-6
size: NA
D: TRBD2

DNA: TGTGCCAGCAGTTTAGGGACAGGTCCCTACGAGCAGTACTTC
CDR3: CASSLGTGPYEQYF
J: TRBJ2-7
V: TRBV27
size: few
D: TRBD1

DNA: TGTGCCAGCAGCCGGGACAGGTTTCTAAGGGAGCAGTACTTC
CDR3: CASSRDRFLREQYF
J: TRBJ2-7
V: TRBV27
size: NA
D: TRBD1

DNA: TGTGCCAGCAGTTTCACCCCCTGGGTCACCGGGGAGCTGTTTTTT
CDR3: CASSFTPWVTGELFF
J: TRBJ2-2
V: TRBV28
size: few
D: NA

DNA: TGTGCCAGCAGTTACATGCACGAGCAGTACTTC
CDR3: CASSYMHEQYF
J: TRBJ2-7
V: TRBV6-5
size: NA
D: NA

DNA: TGTGCCAGCAGCTTTCGTCGGGGAGAAGCTTTCTTT
CDR3: CASSFRRGEAFF
J: TRBJ1-1
V: TRBV7-9
size: NA
D: NA

DNA: TGTGCCAGCAGTTTAAACTCCGGGACAGATACGCAGTATTTT
CDR3: CASSLNSGTDTQYF
J: TRBJ2-3
V: TRBV27
size: NA
D: NA

DNA: TGCGCCAGCAGCCCGGGACAGGGGGCAACTAATGAAAAACTGTTTTTT
CDR3: CASSPGQGATNEKLFF
J: TRBJ1-4
V: TRBV5-1
size: NA
D: TRBD1

DNA: TGTGCCAGCAGTTTGGGGACAATCTATAATTCACCCCTCCACTTT
CDR3: CASSLGTIYNSPLHF
J: TRBJ1-6
V: TRBV27
size: few
D: NA

DNA: TGTGCCAGCTCCCGGGTCCCCAGGAATTCACCCCTCCACTTT
CDR3: CASSRVPRNSPLHF
J: TRBJ1-6
V: TRBV2
size: NA
D: NA

DNA: TGTGCCAGCAGCTTGGGGTCAGGGGGCTCCTACGAGCAGTACTTC
CDR3: CASSLGSGGSYEQYF
J: TRBJ2-7
V: TRBV5-4
size: NA
D: TRBD1

DNA: TGTGCCAGCAGCTTAATGAGCGGGAGAGGGACAGATACGCAGTATTTT
CDR3: CASSLMSGRGTDTQYF
J: TRBJ2-3
V: TRBV7-3
size: NA
D: TRBD2

DNA: TGTGCCAGTAGTTTTACCTTCCCAGGGGCCGAGCAGTACTTC
CDR3: CASSFTFPGAEQYF
J: TRBJ2-7
V: TRBV19
size: NA
D: NA

DNA: TGTGCCAGCAGCTTGTATCCGGTATATGGCTACACCTTC
CDR3: CASSLYPVYGYTF
J: TRBJ1-2
V: TRBV5-6
size: medium-sized
D: NA

DNA: TGTGCCAGCACCCCCCTAGAGGCTAGCGGTTACAATGAGCAGTTCTTC
CDR3: CASTPLEASGYNEQFF
J: TRBJ2-1
V: TRBV25-1
size: NA
D: TRBD2

DNA: TGTGCCAGCAGTCCTGGGCGGGGGATAAGGAAAGATACGCAGTATTTT
CDR3: CASSPGRGIRKDTQYF
J: TRBJ2-3
V: TRBV6-6
size: NA
D: TRBD2

DNA: TGTGCCAGCAGCCCCTTTCAGGGAAATGAGCAGTTCTTC
CDR3: CASSPFQGNEQFF
J: TRBJ2-1
V: TRBV7-3
size: NA
D: NA

DNA: TGTGCCAGCAGTCCCCCGGTCGGCACCATATATTTT
CDR3: CASSPPVGTIYF
J: TRBJ1-3
V: TRBV28
size: NA
D: NA